This record looks at one T cell receptor (beta chain) sequence and its context. Which antigen it targets is not known. No much larger clonotype is one base removed from it; base qualities were not supplied. Sequencing was performed on an Illumina NovaSeq 6000. TCRalpha and TCRbeta cDNA libraries were constructed by 5'RACE with constant-segment primers, with sample barcodes and unique molecular identifiers being introduced. RNA was extracted from every sample with Trizol reagent. Library amplification was performed in two PCR steps, and a second sample barcode and Illumina TruSeq adapters were introduced in the second step. The libraries were sequenced on an Illumina NovaSeq using 2 x 150 bp paired-end reads. The study's processing was this. Demultiplexing of reads and collapsing into UMI-guided consensus sequences were performed with migec v1.2.7. Using mixcr v2.1.11, UMI consensuses were aligned to TRA and TRB V and J templates and then assembled into clonotypes. Expanded or contracted clonotypes were those called significant by both edgeR and NoisET, with noise models trained on biological replicates. edgeR calls used a false discovery rate-adjusted p below 0.01 and a log2 fold-change threshold of 1. As an exploratory analysis of dynamics, PCA with hierarchical clustering was applied to max-normalized trajectories of the 1000 most abundant clonotypes. The CD4 or CD8 phenotype of responding clones was assigned using the separately sequenced CD4+ and CD8+ repertoires. The public sequencing data were trimmed at Q25 with fastp and processed into clonotypes with MiXCR by TCRdb, which kept only in-frame beta chains. Duplicate CDR3 protein sequences are folded into a single record with the most common DNA and genes. Here the V and J calls rest on TCRdb's processing, not on the authors' analysis. This sample has 300,000 to 400,000 distinct CDR3 sequences in its table, and around 28% of those were observed once. The leading ten clones occupy less than 15% of the sample.

PBMCs were isolated by Ficoll-Paque density gradient centrifugation. These data belong to a study of T-cell memory formation after mild COVID-19 (dated by TCRdb to 2020 to 2023). Study-level background: TCR sequence clusters from the two donors were largely donor specific. In two donors, T-cell clones that expanded and contracted after mild COVID-19 were tracked by sequencing TCRalpha and TCRbeta repertoires over time. Two young, previously healthy adult volunteers made up the cohort, one male and one female. Results the study describes overall, beyond this receptor: The study covered only a couple of mild cases, and larger cohorts including severe cases with pre-infection samples were considered necessary. SARS-CoV-2 specificity was not confirmed for the second-wave clones peaking on day 37. Some responding clones were detected in pre-infection memory, which suggested that pre-existing cross-reactive memory T cells had joined the SARS-CoV-2 response. Balanced CD4/CD8 phenotypes were observed for clones contracting from day 15 to 85, whereas a bias towards CD4+ was observed for a second wave of clones expanding from day 15 to 37. Contracting CD4+ clones were found mainly in CM and EM memory subsets, while CD8+ clones were enriched in EMRA.

This receptor was obtained from an adult woman who had mild COVID-19 (a few samples of this study predate the infection). The sample titles of this study are shuffled in the database, so cell type and time point are left out; the donor was told from shared clones. Sequencing was done on a sample of PBMCs or a T cell subset sorted from them (not recorded which).

The DNA sequence is TGTGCCAGCCCACCCCTAACGGTATTGAACACCGGGGAGCTGTTTTTT. It codes for CASPPLTVLNTGELFF. The chain is encoded by TRBV7-9 joined to TRBJ2-2; the D gene assignment is ambiguous. Trimming removed 8 bases from V and 1 base from J, leaving 17 bases between the germline ends. Based on the germline V gene (reference sequence), the CDR1 and CDR2 sequences are SEHNR and FQNEAQ. The CDR3 holds 16 amino acids from the cysteine to the phenylalanine. Left in the record is the CDR3 DNA by itself, 48 bases read in frame from the first base.